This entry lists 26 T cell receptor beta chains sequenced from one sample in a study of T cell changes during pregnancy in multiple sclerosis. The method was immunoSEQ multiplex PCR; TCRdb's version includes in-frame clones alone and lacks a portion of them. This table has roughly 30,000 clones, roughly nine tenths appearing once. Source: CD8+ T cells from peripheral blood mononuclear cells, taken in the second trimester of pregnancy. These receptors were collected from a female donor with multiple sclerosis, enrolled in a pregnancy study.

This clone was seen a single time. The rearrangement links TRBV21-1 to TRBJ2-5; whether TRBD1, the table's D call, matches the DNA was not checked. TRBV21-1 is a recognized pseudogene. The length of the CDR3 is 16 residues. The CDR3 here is CASSSAGDRGKETQYF. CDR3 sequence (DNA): TGTGCCAGCAGCAGTGCCGGGGACAGGGGGAAAGAGACCCAGTACTTC.

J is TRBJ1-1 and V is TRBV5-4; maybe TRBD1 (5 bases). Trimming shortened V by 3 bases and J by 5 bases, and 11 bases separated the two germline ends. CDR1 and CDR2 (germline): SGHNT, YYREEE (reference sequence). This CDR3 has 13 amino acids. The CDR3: CASSSREYTEAFF. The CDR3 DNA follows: TGTGCCAGCAGCTCCAGGGAATATACTGAAGCTTTCTTT.

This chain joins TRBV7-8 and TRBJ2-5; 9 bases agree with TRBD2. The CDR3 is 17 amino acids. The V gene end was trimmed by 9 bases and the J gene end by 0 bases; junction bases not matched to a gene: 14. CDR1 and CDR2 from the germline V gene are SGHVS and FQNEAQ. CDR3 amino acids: CARFSGGGRAHQETQYF. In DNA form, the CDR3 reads TGTGCCAGATTCTCCGGGGGCGGGAGGGCTCACCAAGAGACCCAGTACTTC.

The CDR3 protein is CATSRGRGENIQYF. CDR3 sequence (DNA): TGTGCCACCAGCAGAGGCAGGGGCGAAAACATTCAGTACTTC. V is TRBV15 and J is TRBJ2-4; D might be TRBD1 (6 bases). The CDR3 loop spans 14 amino acids. The V end was cut by 1 base, the J end by 5 bases, with 9 bases between. Germline V gene data show CDR1 as LNHNV and CDR2 as YYDKDF (reference sequence).

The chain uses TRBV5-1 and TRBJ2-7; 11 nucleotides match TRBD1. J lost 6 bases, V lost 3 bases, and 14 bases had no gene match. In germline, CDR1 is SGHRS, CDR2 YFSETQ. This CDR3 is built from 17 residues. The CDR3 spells CASSWTRGTGGNSEQYF. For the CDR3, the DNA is TGCGCCAGCAGCTGGACCCGAGGGACAGGGGGTAACTCCGAGCAGTACTTC.

CDR3: CASSPLLRTEAFF. In DNA form, the CDR3 reads TGTGCCAGCAGCCCCCTTTTGAGAACTGAAGCTTTCTTT. The chain is built from TRBV11-2 and TRBJ1-1; no firm D call. The CDR3 spans 13 residues. Trimming stripped 5 bases from V and 5 bases from J, with 12 bases between. The V gene's germline CDR1 is SGHAT and CDR2 FQNNGV.

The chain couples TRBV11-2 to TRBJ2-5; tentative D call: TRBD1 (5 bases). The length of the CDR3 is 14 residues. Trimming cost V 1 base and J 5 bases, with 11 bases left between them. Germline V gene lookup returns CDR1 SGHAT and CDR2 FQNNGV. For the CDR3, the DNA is TGTGCCAGCAGCTTAGGGCAGGGCTTGGAGACCCAGTACTTC. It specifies CASSLGQGLETQYF.

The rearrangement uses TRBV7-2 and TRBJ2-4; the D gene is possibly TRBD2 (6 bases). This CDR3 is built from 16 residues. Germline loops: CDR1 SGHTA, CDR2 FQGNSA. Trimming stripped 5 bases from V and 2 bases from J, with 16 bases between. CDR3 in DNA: TGTGCCAGCAGCCTGGAGGGCCCGGATACCAAAAACATTCAGTACTTC. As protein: CASSLEGPDTKNIQYF.

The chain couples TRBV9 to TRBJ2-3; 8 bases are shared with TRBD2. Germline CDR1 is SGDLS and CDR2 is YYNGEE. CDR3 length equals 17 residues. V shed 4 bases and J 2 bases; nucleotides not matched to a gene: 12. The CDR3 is CASSPRAAGGSTDTQYF. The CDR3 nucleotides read TGTGCCAGCAGCCCCCGGGCGGCGGGGGGCTCCACAGATACGCAGTATTTT. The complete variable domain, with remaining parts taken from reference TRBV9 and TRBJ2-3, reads DSGVTQTPKHLITATGQRVTLRCSPRSGDLSVYWYQQSLDQGLQFLIQYYNGEERAKGNILERFSAQQFPDLHSELNLSSLELGDSALYFCASSPRAAGGSTDTQYFGPGTRLTVL.

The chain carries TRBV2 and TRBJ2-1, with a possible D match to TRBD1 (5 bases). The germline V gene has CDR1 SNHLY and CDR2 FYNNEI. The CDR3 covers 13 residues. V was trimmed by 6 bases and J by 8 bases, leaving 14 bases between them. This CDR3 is CASSESGFDEQFF. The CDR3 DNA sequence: TGTGCCAGCAGCGAATCAGGGTTCGATGAGCAGTTCTTC. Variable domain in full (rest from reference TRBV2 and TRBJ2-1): EPEVTQTPSHQVTQMGQEVILRCVPISNHLYFYWYRQILGQKVEFLVSFYNNEISEKSEIFDDQFSVERPDGSNFTLKIRSTKLEDSAMYFCASSESGFDEQFFGPGTRLTVL.

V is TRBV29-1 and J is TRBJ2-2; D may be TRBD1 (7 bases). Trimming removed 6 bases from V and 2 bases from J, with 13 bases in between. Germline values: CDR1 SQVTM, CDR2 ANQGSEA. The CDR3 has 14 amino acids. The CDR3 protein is CSVAGQHNTGELFF. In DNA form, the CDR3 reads TGCAGCGTCGCGGGACAGCACAACACCGGGGAGCTGTTTTTT.

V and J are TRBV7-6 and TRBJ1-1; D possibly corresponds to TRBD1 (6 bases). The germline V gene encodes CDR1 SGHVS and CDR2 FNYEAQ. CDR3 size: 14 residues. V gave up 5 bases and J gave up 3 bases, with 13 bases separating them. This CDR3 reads CASSRTGTYTEAFF. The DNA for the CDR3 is TGTGCCAGCAGCCGCACAGGGACCTACACTGAAGCTTTCTTT.

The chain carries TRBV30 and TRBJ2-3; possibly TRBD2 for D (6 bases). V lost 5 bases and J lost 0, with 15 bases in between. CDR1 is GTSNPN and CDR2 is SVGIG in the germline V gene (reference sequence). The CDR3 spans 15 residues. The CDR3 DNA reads TGTGCCTGGGCTGTTGGGGGGACTAGCACAGATACGCAGTATTTT. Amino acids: CAWAVGGTSTDTQYF.

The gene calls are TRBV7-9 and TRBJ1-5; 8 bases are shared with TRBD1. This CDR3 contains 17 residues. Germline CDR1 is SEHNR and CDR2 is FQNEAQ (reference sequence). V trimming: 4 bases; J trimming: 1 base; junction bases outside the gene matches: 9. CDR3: CASSSPDRGESNQPQHF. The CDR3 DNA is TGTGCCAGCAGCTCGCCCGACAGGGGTGAAAGCAATCAGCCCCAGCATTTT.

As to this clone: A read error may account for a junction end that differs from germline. CDR3 amino acids: CGVARRDYGYTF. The CDR3 DNA reads as TGCGGCGTTGCCCGGAGAGACTATGGCTACACCTTC. The chain is built from TRBV29-1 and TRBJ1-2; D not resolved. Germline CDR1 SQVTM, CDR2 ANQGSEA. This CDR3 has 12 amino acids.

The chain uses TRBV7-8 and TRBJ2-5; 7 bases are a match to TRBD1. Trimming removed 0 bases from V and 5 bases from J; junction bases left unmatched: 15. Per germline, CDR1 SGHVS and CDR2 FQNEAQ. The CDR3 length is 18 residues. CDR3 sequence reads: CASSLAGRRAGGKETQYF. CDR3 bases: TGTGCCAGCAGCTTAGCGGGTCGGCGGGCAGGGGGAAAGGAGACCCAGTACTTC.

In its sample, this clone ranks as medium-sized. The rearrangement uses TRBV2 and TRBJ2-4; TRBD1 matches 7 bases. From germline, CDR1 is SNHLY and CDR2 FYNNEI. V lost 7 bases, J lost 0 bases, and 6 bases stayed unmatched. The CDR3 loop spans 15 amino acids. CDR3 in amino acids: CASNRDRLAKNIQYF. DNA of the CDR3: TGTGCCAGCAACCGGGACAGACTAGCCAAAAACATTCAGTACTTC.

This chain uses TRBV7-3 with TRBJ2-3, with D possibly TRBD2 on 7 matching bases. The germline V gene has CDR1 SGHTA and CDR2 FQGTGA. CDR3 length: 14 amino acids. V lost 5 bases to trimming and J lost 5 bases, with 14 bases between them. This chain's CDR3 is CASSLGGGGDTQYF. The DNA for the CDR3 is TGTGCCAGCAGCCTAGGGGGGGGTGGAGATACGCAGTATTTT.

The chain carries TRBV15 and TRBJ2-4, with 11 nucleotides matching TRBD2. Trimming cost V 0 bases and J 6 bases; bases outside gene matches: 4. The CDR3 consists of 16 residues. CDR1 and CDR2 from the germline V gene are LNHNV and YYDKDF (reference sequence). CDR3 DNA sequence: TGTGCCACCAGCAGAGAGACTAGCGGGGCATTAAACATTCAGTACTTC. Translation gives CATSRETSGALNIQYF.

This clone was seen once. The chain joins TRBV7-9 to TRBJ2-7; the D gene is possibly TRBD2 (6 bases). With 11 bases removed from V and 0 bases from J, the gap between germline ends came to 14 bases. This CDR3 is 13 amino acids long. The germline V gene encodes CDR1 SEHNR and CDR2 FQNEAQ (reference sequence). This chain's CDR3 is CALGGWSSYEQYF. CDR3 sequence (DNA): TGTGCCCTGGGGGGATGGAGCTCCTACGAGCAGTACTTC. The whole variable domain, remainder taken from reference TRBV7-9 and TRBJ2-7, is DTGVSQNPRHKITKRGQNVTFRCDPISEHNRLYWYRQTLGQGPEFLTYFQNEAQLEKSRLLSDRFSAERPKGSFSTLEIQRTEQGDSAMYLCALGGWSSYEQYFGPGTRLTVT.

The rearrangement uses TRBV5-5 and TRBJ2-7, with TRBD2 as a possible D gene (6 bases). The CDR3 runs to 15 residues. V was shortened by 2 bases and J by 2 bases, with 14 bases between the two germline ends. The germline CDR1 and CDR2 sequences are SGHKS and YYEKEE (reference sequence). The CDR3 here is CASSFGAGGAYEQYF. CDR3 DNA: TGTGCCAGCAGCTTTGGTGCCGGCGGGGCCTACGAGCAGTACTTC.

The CDR3: CASSLDRGDYEQYF. The CDR3 DNA is TGTGCCAGCAGCTTAGATAGGGGCGATTACGAGCAGTACTTC. J is TRBJ2-7 and V is TRBV7-9; possible D gene TRBD1, 5 bases. The V gene's germline CDR1 is SEHNR and CDR2 FQNEAQ (reference sequence). V was shortened by 1 base and J by 4 bases, with 11 bases between the two germline ends. CDR3 length: 14 residues.

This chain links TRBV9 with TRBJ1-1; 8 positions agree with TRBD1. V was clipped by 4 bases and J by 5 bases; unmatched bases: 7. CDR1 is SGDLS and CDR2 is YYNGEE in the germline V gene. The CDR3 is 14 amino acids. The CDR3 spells CASSPQGARTEAFF. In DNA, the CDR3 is TGTGCCAGCAGCCCCCAGGGGGCGCGGACTGAAGCTTTCTTT.

In nucleotides, the CDR3 is TGTGCCAGCCAAACTTTTCGGACAGGGCAGGGCGAGCAGTACTTC. Its protein is CASQTFRTGQGEQYF. The chain carries TRBV28 and TRBJ2-7; TRBD1 matches at 8 bases. The CDR3 has 15 residues. Germline V gene lookup returns CDR1 MDHEN and CDR2 SYDVKM. The ends lost 8 bases at V and 6 bases at J; junction bases unmatched: 15.

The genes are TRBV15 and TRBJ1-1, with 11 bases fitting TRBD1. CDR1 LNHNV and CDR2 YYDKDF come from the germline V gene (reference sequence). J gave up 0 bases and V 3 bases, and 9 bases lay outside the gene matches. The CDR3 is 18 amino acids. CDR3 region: CATSRDRTGGGMNTEAFF. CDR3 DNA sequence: TGTGCCACCAGCAGGGACCGGACAGGGGGCGGGATGAACACTGAAGCTTTCTTT.

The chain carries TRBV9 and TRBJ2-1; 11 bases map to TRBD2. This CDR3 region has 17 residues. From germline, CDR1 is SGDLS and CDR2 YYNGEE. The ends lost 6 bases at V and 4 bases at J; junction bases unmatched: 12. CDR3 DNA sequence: TGTGCCAGCACAACCGGGACTAGCGGTTCCGGTTACAATGAGCAGTTCTTC. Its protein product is CASTTGTSGSGYNEQFF.